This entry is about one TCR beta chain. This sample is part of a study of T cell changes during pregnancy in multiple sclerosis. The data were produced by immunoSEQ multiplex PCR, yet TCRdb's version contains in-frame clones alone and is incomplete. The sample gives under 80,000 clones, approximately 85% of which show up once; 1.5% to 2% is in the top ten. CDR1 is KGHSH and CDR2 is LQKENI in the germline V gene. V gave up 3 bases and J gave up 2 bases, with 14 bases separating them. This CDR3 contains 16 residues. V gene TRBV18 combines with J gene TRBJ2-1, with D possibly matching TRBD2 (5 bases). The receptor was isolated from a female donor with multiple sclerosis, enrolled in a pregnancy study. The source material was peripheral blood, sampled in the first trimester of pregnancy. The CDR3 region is CASSPPSRGTYNEQFF. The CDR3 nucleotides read TGTGCCAGCTCACCTCCCAGCAGAGGGACCTACAATGAGCAGTTCTTC.